The 17 T cell receptor beta chains presented below share a single source sample, sequenced in a study of T-cell memory formation after mild COVID-19. Via MiXCR, TCRdb re-called the 5' RACE reads, giving one row per CDR3 protein. This sample has about half a million distinct CDR3 sequences, with about 18% found just once. The material sequenced was PBMCs or a T cell subset sorted from them (not recorded which). These receptors were collected from an adult woman who had mild COVID-19 (a few samples of this study predate the infection). Cell type and time point are not known.

The CDR3 DNA sequence: TGCAGTGCTAGAGATAGCCAGTTTAGAGGGGGACATGAGCAGTTCTTC. Amino acid sequence: CSARDSQFRGGHEQFF. The rearrangement uses TRBV20-1 and TRBJ2-1; D possibly corresponds to TRBD1 (6 bases). Germline V gene data show CDR1 as DFQATT and CDR2 as SNEGSKA (reference sequence). The V end was cut by 0 bases, the J end by 8 bases, with 20 bases between. The length of the CDR3 is 16 residues.

The rearrangement joins TRBV27 to TRBJ2-1, with D maybe TRBD1 (6 bases). V shed 4 bases and J shed 4 bases, with 20 bases lying between them. Germline V gene sequence: CDR1 MNHEY, CDR2 SMNVEV (reference sequence). This CDR3 has 17 amino acids. CDR3 amino acids: CASSSTHLAGAYNEQFF. The CDR3 DNA reads as TGTGCCAGCAGTTCCACCCACCTCGCAGGGGCGTACAATGAGCAGTTCTTC.

The chain couples TRBV3-1 to TRBJ2-3; 12 bases map to TRBD2. Germline lookup yields CDR1 LGHDT and CDR2 YNNKEL (reference sequence). The CDR3 extends over 15 amino acids. V was clipped by 4 bases and J by 6 bases; unmatched bases: 5. The chain's CDR3 is CASSRLAGAGDTQYF. The CDR3 DNA reads TGTGCCAGCAGCCGACTAGCGGGGGCGGGGGATACGCAGTATTTT.

The chain carries TRBV20-1 and TRBJ2-3; TRBD2 matches 8 bases. Germline V gene lookup returns CDR1 DFQATT and CDR2 SNEGSKA (reference sequence). The CDR3 covers 15 residues. V was pared by 6 bases and J by 1 base, with 9 bases of the junction left unmatched. The CDR3: CSAPHPTSGTDTQYF. DNA for the CDR3: TGCAGTGCCCCCCATCCGACTAGCGGCACAGATACGCAGTATTTT.

The chain is built from TRBV11-3 and TRBJ2-7, with 7 bases that match TRBD1. The CDR3 is made up of 15 amino acids. CDR1 and CDR2 from the germline V gene are SGHNT and YENEEA. V lost 0 bases to trimming and J lost 4 bases; unmatched junction nucleotides: 6. The CDR3 sequence: CASSLEGGPLYEQYF. CDR3 coding DNA: TGTGCCAGCAGCTTAGAAGGGGGCCCTCTGTACGAGCAGTACTTC.

The V gene is TRBV7-2, the J gene TRBJ2-3; D might be TRBD2 (6 bases). Trimming pared 1 base from V and 2 bases from J, leaving 16 bases between. The CDR3 runs to 17 residues. Per the germline V gene, CDR1 is SGHTA and CDR2 is FQGNSA. CDR3 amino acids: CASSLGASGRNTDTQYF. The CDR3 coding sequence is TGTGCCAGCAGCTTAGGGGCCAGCGGGCGGAACACAGATACGCAGTATTTT.

The chain employs TRBV7-9 and TRBJ2-5; D gene uncertain. The CDR3 is 14 residues long. CDR1 and CDR2 from the germline V gene are SEHNR and FQNEAQ (reference sequence). Trimming removed 1 base at V and 4 bases at J, with 10 bases between. The CDR3 loop is CASSLEVAVETQYF. The CDR3 nucleotides are TGTGCCAGCAGCTTAGAAGTCGCCGTAGAGACCCAGTACTTC.

The chain joins TRBV5-4 to TRBJ1-2; TRBD1 matches 7 bases. CDR3 length: 15 amino acids. J lost 8 bases, V lost 3 bases, and 13 bases had no gene match. Germline V lookup: CDR1 SGHNT, CDR2 YYREEE (reference sequence). CDR3 residues: CASSWAGTVGDGYTF. DNA of the CDR3: TGTGCCAGCAGCTGGGCCGGGACAGTCGGGGACGGCTACACCTTC.

The genes are TRBV20-1 and TRBJ1-1; 12 bases match TRBD1. Germline CDR1 and CDR2: DFQATT and SNEGSKA (reference sequence). The trim removed 4 bases at V and 3 bases at J, leaving 6 bases unmatched. There are 15 residues in the CDR3. As DNA, the CDR3 is TGCAGTGCTAAGGGGACAGGGGGCGCGGACACTGAAGCTTTCTTT. Translated: CSAKGTGGADTEAFF.

This clonotype was found a few times. The genes are TRBV19 and TRBJ1-1, with 8 bases matching TRBD1. Germline lookup yields CDR1 LNHDA and CDR2 SQIVND (reference sequence). CDR3 length equals 16 residues. Unmatched junction bases numbered 5, after V lost 1 base and J lost 1 base. The CDR3 spells CASSIGAGGPNTEAFF. CDR3 coding DNA: TGTGCCAGTAGTATAGGAGCAGGGGGCCCGAACACTGAAGCTTTCTTT. The variable domain in full, completed from reference TRBV19 and TRBJ1-1, reads DGGITQSPKYLFRKEGQNVTLSCEQNLNHDAMYWYRQDPGQGLRLIYYSQIVNDFQKGDIAEGYSVSREKKESFPLTVTSAQKNPTAFYLCASSIGAGGPNTEAFFGQGTRLTVV.

This clonotype was picked up a small number of times. The CDR3 sequence: CASSIGGLNTGELFF. The CDR3 DNA reads as TGTGCCAGTAGTATAGGAGGTCTAAACACCGGGGAGCTGTTTTTT. The rearrangement links TRBV19 to TRBJ2-2; D is unclear. Germline loops: CDR1 LNHDA, CDR2 SQIVND (reference sequence). Trimming took off 1 base at V and 2 bases at J, with 8 bases between the two ends. The CDR3 is 15 amino acids.

The rearrangement joins TRBV14 to TRBJ1-2; 10 nucleotides line up with TRBD1. Germline V gives CDR1 SGHDN, CDR2 FVKESK. V shed 3 bases and J 8 bases; nucleotides not matched to a gene: 9. The length of the CDR3 is 15 residues. CDR3 region: CASSQGSGTGDGYTF. The CDR3 region has the DNA TGTGCCAGCAGCCAGGGATCCGGGACAGGGGACGGCTACACCTTC. Drawing the rest from reference TRBV14 and TRBJ1-2, the complete variable domain is EAGVTQFPSHSVIEKGQTVTLRCDPISGHDNLYWYRRVMGKEIKFLLHFVKESKQDESGMPNNRFLAERTGGTYSTLKVQPAELEDSGVYFCASSQGSGTGDGYTFGSGTRLTVV.

The chain uses TRBV5-1 and TRBJ2-1; 9 bases agree with TRBD2. From germline, CDR1 is SGHRS and CDR2 YFSETQ. With 4 bases clipped from V and 5 bases from J, the junction kept 10 bases outside the gene matches. This CDR3 has 16 residues. The CDR3 region is CASSAGKGLANNEQFF. CDR3 sequence (DNA): TGCGCCAGCAGCGCTGGGAAGGGACTAGCCAACAATGAGCAGTTCTTC.

This clonotype was counted between two and nine times. This chain links TRBV13 with TRBJ2-7, with D perhaps matching TRBD1 (6 bases). CDR3 length: 14 residues. Germline CDR1 PRHDT, CDR2 FYEKMQ (reference sequence). V lost 3 bases and J 0 bases, leaving 9 bases between the germline ends. The CDR3: CASSFMTGSYEQYF. The CDR3 nucleotides are TGTGCCAGCAGCTTTATGACAGGCTCCTACGAGCAGTACTTC.

The CDR3 region has the DNA TGTGCCTGGAACCAGTATGGGTACCAAGAGACCCAGTACTTC. It yields the protein CAWNQYGYQETQYF. The chain is built from TRBV30 and TRBJ2-5; D not certain. The CDR3 runs 14 residues. CDR1 is GTSNPN, CDR2 SVGIG, per germline (reference sequence). Between the trimmed V and J ends, which lost 4 bases and 0 bases, there was a span of 12 bases.

This clonotype was picked up a small number of times. V and J are TRBV18 and TRBJ1-1; the D gene is possibly TRBD1 (5 bases). The V end was cut by 2 bases, the J end by 4 bases, with 14 bases between. CDR3 length: 15 amino acids. Germline values: CDR1 KGHSH, CDR2 LQKENI. Written as DNA, the CDR3 is TGTGCCAGCTCACCATCCCCGGGGAGGGGCACTGAAGCTTTCTTT. Protein: CASSPSPGRGTEAFF.

This chain connects TRBV29-1 to TRBJ2-7; no clear D gene. The CDR3 covers 14 residues. Trimming removed 0 bases at V and 2 bases at J, with 11 bases between. Germline CDR1 is SQVTM and CDR2 is ANQGSEA. This CDR3 reads CSVEDPEGAYEQYF. The CDR3 nucleotides are TGCAGCGTTGAAGACCCGGAAGGAGCCTACGAGCAGTACTTC.